What follows describes a single T cell receptor (beta chain). Germline CDR1 and CDR2: SGHRS and YFSETQ. The V gene lost 3 bases and the J gene lost 13 bases, with 17 bases spanning the gap. The CDR3 runs to 14 residues. The entry originates in a study of T cells in Graves' hyperthyroidism and ophthalmopathy. Template material for amplifying TCR beta CDR3 regions consisted of RNA transcripts. TCR CDR3 underwent first-round RT-PCR with the HTBI primer set. TCRdb called the multiplex PCR reads again in MiXCR, with one record for every CDR3 protein. The table records over 120,000 distinct CDR3 sequences, over 20% of them present only once. Patients showing uncontrolled infection, other autoimmune disease, pregnancy or lactation were ineligible.

Source material: blood. The gene calls are TRBV5-1 and TRBJ1-6; a weak D match, TRBD1 (5 bases). This receptor was obtained from a woman in her 50s with Graves' hyperthyroidism that later progressed to Graves' ophthalmopathy. The CDR3 DNA follows: TGCGCCAGCAGCTCTGGGGACGGTGGATCGCCCCTCCACTTT. It specifies CASSSGDGGSPLHF.